This TCR beta chain was obtained from a study of radiation and T cells in renal cell carcinoma. The time point is: blood 2 weeks post-SBRT. Treatment specified: 15 Gy SBRT to primary tumor, nephrectomy 4 weeks later. Produced via immunoSEQ multiplex PCR; TCRdb's table is partial and in-frame only. Of approximately 75,000 clones listed, 82% are singletons. This CDR3 is built from 16 residues. Germline CDR1 reads SGHVS; CDR2 reads FQNEAQ. V lost 3 bases to trimming and J lost 2 bases, with 15 bases between them. This clonotype originated in a man in his sixties with renal cell carcinoma. This sequence joins TRBV7-8 and TRBJ2-3; D tentatively reads TRBD1 or TRBD2 (5 bases each). Here the sequenced sample was blood, taken from a patient whose treatment included radiotherapy and nephrectomy. The CDR3 sequence: CASSLGPIGVTDTQYF. As DNA, the CDR3 is TGTGCCAGCAGCTTGGGACCGATTGGGGTCACAGATACGCAGTATTTT.